Sequencing of this T cell receptor beta chain was carried out in a study of blood T cell repertoires in COVID-19. With 6 bases clipped from V and 6 bases from J, the junction kept 23 bases outside the gene matches. The CDR3 covers 19 residues. CDR1 is LNHDA and CDR2 is SQIVND in the germline V gene (reference sequence). Using immunoSEQ multiplex PCR, the repertoire was profiled, and TCRdb retains in-frame clones only, with some absent. The sample shows approximately 270,000 clones, more than 85% of them seen only once. Input material: PBMCs or T cells enriched from blood (not recorded which). The origin of this receptor is a man aged 40-55 years who had been exposed to COVID-19. This chain uses TRBV19 with TRBJ2-5; 9 bases are a match to TRBD1. As DNA, the CDR3 is TGTGCCAGTAGGACCGACTCCGGGACAGGGACCTCCCCGGGAAAGACCCAGTACTTC. Residues: CASRTDSGTGTSPGKTQYF.